This is a list of T cell receptor beta chains from one sample in a study of cytomegalovirus exposure and HLA in healthy donors. Assay: immunoSEQ multiplex PCR; the TCRdb copy retains only in-frame clones and omits some. This table holds some 110,000 clones, 86% found once. Sequencing input: PBMCs. Source of these receptors: a young man in good health and CMV-seronegative. Both conserved end residues are part of each CDR3. Fields, in order: D gene, J gene, clone size, V gene, CDR3 DNA, CDR3 protein. D genes are given only for firm matches. Size is stated for part of the rows, as once, few or many counts, or as a class when the clone is expanded.

-,TRBJ2-1,-,TRBV19,TGTGCCAGTAGTATCCTCCTAGGTAGTGCTGAGCAGTTCTTC,CASSILLGSAEQFF
-,TRBJ1-2,few,TRBV30,TGTGCCTGGAACACGGGATCTGGGGGCTACACCTTC,CAWNTGSGGYTF
TRBD2,TRBJ2-7,-,TRBV7-2,TGTGCCAGCCGAACTAGCGGGAGTACTCACGAGCAGTACTTC,CASRTSGSTHEQYF
-,TRBJ1-3,-,TRBV5-1,TGCGCCAGCAGCTTGGATGGGGCAGGAAACACCATATATTTT,CASSLDGAGNTIYF
TRBD2,TRBJ2-4,-,TRBV30,TGTGCCTGGAGTCCCGGGACTAGCGGTGGGGTAGGCAAAAACATTCAGTACTTC,CAWSPGTSGGVGKNIQYF
-,TRBJ2-5,few,TRBV5-1,TGCGCCAGCAGCTTGGATCGGGGGGAGACCCAGTACTTC,CASSLDRGETQYF
-,TRBJ2-7,-,TRBV6-5,TGTGCCAGCGGGCCGACGATTTCCTACGAGCAGTACTTC,CASGPTISYEQYF
TRBD1,TRBJ1-1,-,TRBV7-9,TGTGCCAGCAGCCTCCGACAGGGGGAGGGCACTGAAGCTTTCTTT,CASSLRQGEGTEAFF
TRBD2,TRBJ2-7,-,TRBV27,TGTGCCAGCAGTTTATCGAGGGCTAGCGGGCAGAACTACGAGCAGTACTTC,CASSLSRASGQNYEQYF
-,TRBJ2-3,many,TRBV6-1,TGTGCCAGCAGTGGGCGCGGGATGGTAACAGATACGCAGTATTTT,CASSGRGMVTDTQYF
TRBD1,TRBJ1-2,-,TRBV6-4,TGTGCCAGCAGTCGACAGGGAAGTAACTATGGCTACACCTTC,CASSRQGSNYGYTF
TRBD1,TRBJ1-1,-,TRBV29-1,TGCAGCGTTGAGGAGGGACAGGGTTGGGAGGGAGCTTTCTTT,CSVEEGQGWEGAFF
TRBD2,TRBJ2-5,once,TRBV10-2,TGCGCCAGCAGTACTAGCGGTACCCAGTACTTC,CASSTSGTQYF
-,TRBJ1-6,-,TRBV5-1,TGCGCCAGCAGCTTGGGGCAGGCCAGGGTGAATTCACCCCTCCACTTT,CASSLGQARVNSPLHF
TRBD1,TRBJ1-5,once,TRBV30,TGTGCCTGGAGTGTAAGGGCAGGGGGTCAGCCCCAGCATTTT,CAWSVRAGGQPQHF
-,TRBJ1-6,-,TRBV6-1,TGTGCCAGCAGTGAAAGGGACATAAAGAATTCACCCCTCCACTTT,CASSERDIKNSPLHF
-,TRBJ1-5,few,TRBV27,TGTGCCAGCAGACCCGGGACAAACATAGCAGGGGCCCAGCATTTT,CASRPGTNIAGAQHF
-,TRBJ2-7,-,TRBV14,TGTGCCAGCAGCCAAAACATCTACGAGCAGTACTTC,CASSQNIYEQYF
-,TRBJ1-4,-,TRBV4-1,TGCGCCAGCAGCCAAGCCACCGAGGGCTCACACTCGAGGGTTAATGAAAAACTGTTTTTT,CASSQATEGSHSRVNEKLFF
-,TRBJ2-1,-,TRBV7-9,TGTGCCAGCAGCCAGGCTATTGAGCAGTTCTTC,CASSQAIEQFF
-,TRBJ1-1,few,TRBV30,TGTGCCTGGAGTATACAGAGGAACACTGAAGCTTTCTTT,CAWSIQRNTEAFF
-,TRBJ2-1,once,TRBV27,TGTGCCACCAGTTCTGGCAGGGATGAGCAGTTCTTC,CATSSGRDEQFF
-,TRBJ1-1,-,TRBV5-4,TGTGCCAGCAGCTTGGGGACAGTTGAAGCTTTCTTT,CASSLGTVEAFF
-,TRBJ1-2,-,TRBV14,TGTGCCAGCAGCCAAGATTACAGCCAGTTGGGCTACACCTTC,CASSQDYSQLGYTF
-,TRBJ2-3,-,TRBV6-5,TGTGCCAGCAAGTTGGCTAGCGGCACAGATACGCAGTATTTT,CASKLASGTDTQYF
TRBD2,TRBJ2-1,once,TRBV12-5,TGTGCTAGTGGTTATAACCGGGGGGATCAGTTCTTC,CASGYNRGDQFF
-,TRBJ2-5,-,TRBV19,TGTGCCAGTAAAAGGGGTGGGGCCGGGGAGACCCAGTACTTC,CASKRGGAGETQYF
-,TRBJ2-7,once,TRBV2,TGTGCCAGCGTGAACACAATCTCCTCCTACGAGCAGTACTTC,CASVNTISSYEQYF
-,TRBJ2-5,-,TRBV19,TGTGCCAGTGCTCGTGGACACGGGGAGACCCAGTACTTC,CASARGHGETQYF
-,TRBJ1-1,-,TRBV30,TGTGCCTGGAATGGGGTAATGAGGGCCGCGGACACTGAAGCTTTCTTT,CAWNGVMRAADTEAFF
-,TRBJ1-3,-,TRBV18,TGTGCCAGCTCACTACGGAGAGAGACCTTCTCTGGAAACACCATATATTTT,CASSLRRETFSGNTIYF
TRBD1,TRBJ1-1,-,TRBV27,TGTGCCAGCAGACCTACGGACAGGGCCGACACTGAAGCTTTCTTT,CASRPTDRADTEAFF
-,TRBJ2-7,few,TRBV18,TGTGCCAGCTCACCCCTCAAGGCGGGTCGAACGGAGGAGCAGTACTTC,CASSPLKAGRTEEQYF
-,TRBJ1-1,-,TRBV6-1,TGTGCCAGCAGTGAATGGGGCGGACAGTCAGAAGCTTTCTTT,CASSEWGGQSEAFF
-,TRBJ2-7,-,TRBV19,TGTGCCACCTCCCGAGGAGGGGACCCGGGGTACGAGCAGTACTTC,CATSRGGDPGYEQYF
-,TRBJ1-5,-,TRBV7-2,TGTGCCAGCAGCTTAGTAGGACAGACTAGCAATCAGCCCCAGCATTTT,CASSLVGQTSNQPQHF
-,TRBJ1-1,once,TRBV5-8,TGTGCCAGCAGCCCAACGACCCCAGGGTGGGGGAACACTGAAGCTTTCTTT,CASSPTTPGWGNTEAFF
-,TRBJ2-7,-,TRBV6-1,TGTGCCAGCAGTGAAGGGTGGGACATCATCTACGAGCAGTACTTC,CASSEGWDIIYEQYF
-,TRBJ2-7,-,TRBV5-1,TGCGCCAGCAGCTTGGAGGGGGGGTACGAGCAGTACTTC,CASSLEGGYEQYF
-,TRBJ1-1,-,TRBV4-1,TGCGCCAGCAGCCAAGATCATCCAGGGGCCCTGGGTGGCACTGAAGCTTTCTTT,CASSQDHPGALGGTEAFF
TRBD1,TRBJ1-1,once,TRBV12-5,TGTGCTAGTGGTTTTACAGGGGGCGGTTTAACTGAAGCTTTCTTT,CASGFTGGGLTEAFF
TRBD2,TRBJ2-7,-,TRBV7-8,TGTGCCAGCAGCTTAGTAGCTAGCGGTTACGAGCAGTACTTC,CASSLVASGYEQYF
-,TRBJ1-1,-,TRBV6-5,TGTGCCAGCATAATGAACACTGAAGCTTTCTTT,CASIMNTEAFF
TRBD1,TRBJ1-3,once,TRBV27,TGTGCCAGCAGTTTATCGCAGGGGGTACCTGGAAACACCATATATTTT,CASSLSQGVPGNTIYF
-,TRBJ2-7,few,TRBV2,TGTGCCAGCACAGCGGCGACCTACGAGCAGTACTTC,CASTAATYEQYF
TRBD1,TRBJ1-1,-,TRBV4-1,TGCGCCAGCAGCCCTGGACAGGGGACTTGGGTCGCTGAAGCTTTCTTT,CASSPGQGTWVAEAFF
TRBD1,TRBJ1-6,-,TRBV9,TGTGCCAGCAGCGTGGGACAGGATAATTCACCCCTCCACTTT,CASSVGQDNSPLHF
TRBD2,TRBJ2-7,-,TRBV30,TGTGCCTGGAGTGACGGGGCGGGGGATGCGTACGAGCAGTACTTC,CAWSDGAGDAYEQYF
TRBD1,TRBJ2-5,-,TRBV2,TGTGCCAGCAGTACCGAAGCAGGACAGGGGGTTTTAGAGACCCAGTACTTC,CASSTEAGQGVLETQYF
TRBD1,TRBJ1-2,-,TRBV5-1,TGCGCCAGCAGCCGGGGACAGGGGCCCCCACAAGGCTACACCTTC,CASSRGQGPPQGYTF
TRBD2,TRBJ2-3,-,TRBV19,TGTGCCAGTAGTGCCGGGACTAGCGATGCAGATACGCAGTATTTT,CASSAGTSDADTQYF
-,TRBJ2-5,few,TRBV19,TGTGCCAGTAGTATCACTAGCCAAGAGACCCAGTACTTC,CASSITSQETQYF
-,TRBJ1-2,-,TRBV9,TGTGCCAGCAGCTCCCCCCAGGGACTTAACTATGGCTACACCTTC,CASSSPQGLNYGYTF
TRBD2,TRBJ2-2,-,TRBV7-7,TGTGCTACAGGACTAGCGGGGGGGAGAGGTACCGGGGAGCTGTTTTTT,CATGLAGGRGTGELFF
-,TRBJ2-7,-,TRBV6-1,TGTGCCAGCAGTGATATGAGGTCGAGGAGCTCCTACGAGCAGTACTTC,CASSDMRSRSSYEQYF